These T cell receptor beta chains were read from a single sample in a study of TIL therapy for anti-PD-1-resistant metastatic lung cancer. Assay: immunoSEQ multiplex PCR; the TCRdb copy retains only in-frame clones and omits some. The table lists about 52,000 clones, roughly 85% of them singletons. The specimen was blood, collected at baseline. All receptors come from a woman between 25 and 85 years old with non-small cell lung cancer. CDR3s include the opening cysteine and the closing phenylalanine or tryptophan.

CDR3 protein: CASSVPGTVSGNTIYF; V gene: TRBV28; J gene: TRBJ1-3
CDR3 protein: CASSWQTGHNSPLHF; V gene: TRBV7-8; J gene: TRBJ1-6
CDR3 protein: CASSLGPSGTQYF; V gene: TRBV7-2; J gene: TRBJ2-5
CDR3 protein: CASSESQRGGETQYF; V gene: TRBV10-1; J gene: TRBJ2-5
CDR3 protein: CATSRFPQETQYF; V gene: TRBV15; J gene: TRBJ2-5
CDR3 protein: CASRRDRGLEKLFF; V gene: TRBV5-1; J gene: TRBJ1-4
CDR3 protein: CASSGHPSSYNSPLHF; V gene: TRBV23-1; J gene: TRBJ1-6
CDR3 protein: CASSQDLGQAFIEQFF; V gene: TRBV4-1; J gene: TRBJ2-1
CDR3 protein: CASSEIGIQNTEAFF; V gene: TRBV2; J gene: TRBJ1-1
CDR3 protein: CASSVGVSETQYF; V gene: TRBV9; J gene: TRBJ2-5
CDR3 protein: CASSGFTSGRTTDTQYF; V gene: TRBV28; J gene: TRBJ2-3
CDR3 protein: CASAPYSGSYNEQFF; V gene: TRBV9; J gene: TRBJ2-1
CDR3 protein: CAISLDRDREQYF; V gene: TRBV10-3; J gene: TRBJ2-7
CDR3 protein: CASSPDRSLMNTEAFF; V gene: TRBV5-1; J gene: TRBJ1-1
CDR3 protein: CASSLEASGNTGELFF; V gene: TRBV5-1; J gene: TRBJ2-2
CDR3 protein: CASSRDGSAGSETQYF; V gene: TRBV7-2; J gene: TRBJ2-5
CDR3 protein: CSATRLAGVTDTQYF; V gene: TRBV29-1; J gene: TRBJ2-3
CDR3 protein: CASSLATGTLGYTF; V gene: TRBV7-8; J gene: TRBJ1-2
CDR3 protein: CASSSQVGTLRGDEQYF; V gene: TRBV5-1; J gene: TRBJ2-7
CDR3 protein: CASSRDSANTEAFF; V gene: TRBV4-2; J gene: TRBJ1-1
CDR3 protein: CASSETNGSQAFF; V gene: TRBV2; J gene: TRBJ1-1
CDR3 protein: CASSLPGANTGELFF; V gene: TRBV5-1; J gene: TRBJ2-2
CDR3 protein: CASSGTGKRTEAFF; V gene: TRBV2; J gene: TRBJ1-1
CDR3 protein: CASRPEFATGELFF; V gene: TRBV6-5; J gene: TRBJ2-2
CDR3 protein: CAGSQGLSGNTIYF; V gene: TRBV7-9; J gene: TRBJ1-3
CDR3 protein: CASSSGTGGTGELFF; V gene: TRBV5-1; J gene: TRBJ2-2
CDR3 protein: CASSGVSNEQFF; V gene: TRBV9; J gene: TRBJ2-1
CDR3 protein: CAGRRGLGQPQHF; V gene: TRBV28; J gene: TRBJ1-5
CDR3 protein: CASSLEWQARSGNTIYF; V gene: TRBV7-2; J gene: TRBJ1-3
CDR3 protein: CASTHLKQARGNTIYF; V gene: TRBV13; J gene: TRBJ1-3
CDR3 protein: CATSRGGDRGNTIYF; V gene: TRBV15; J gene: TRBJ1-3
CDR3 protein: CASSLYSGPTRQYF; V gene: TRBV5-4; J gene: TRBJ2-7
CDR3 protein: CASSPRTGNTIYF; V gene: TRBV5-1; J gene: TRBJ1-3
CDR3 protein: CASYSGDSNEKLFF; V gene: TRBV19; J gene: TRBJ1-4
CDR3 protein: CASSLYPEGGDTEAFF; V gene: TRBV27; J gene: TRBJ1-1
CDR3 protein: CASIPRDRGYGYTF; V gene: TRBV19; J gene: TRBJ1-2
CDR3 protein: CASSETGFYTDTQYF; V gene: TRBV25-1; J gene: TRBJ2-3
CDR3 protein: CASSQGLVNTEAFF; V gene: TRBV4-1; J gene: TRBJ1-1
CDR3 protein: CASSVATGRWTGELFF; V gene: TRBV9; J gene: TRBJ2-2
CDR3 protein: CATMTSGKYEQYF; V gene: TRBV28; J gene: TRBJ2-7
CDR3 protein: CASSQGRVVRANTEAFF; V gene: TRBV4-1; J gene: TRBJ1-1
CDR3 protein: CAWRKDSPRAPLHF; V gene: TRBV30; J gene: TRBJ1-6
CDR3 protein: CASTLWGANTGELFF; V gene: TRBV11-2; J gene: TRBJ2-2
CDR3 protein: CASRLIQYPYGYTF; V gene: TRBV7-2; J gene: TRBJ1-2